These 10 T cell receptor beta chains share one sample of origin, sequenced in a study of blood T cell repertoires in COVID-19 (dated by TCRdb to 2018 to 2020). The library was obtained by the immunoSEQ multiplex PCR assay. As stored in TCRdb, this immuneACCESS dataset retains in-frame rearrangements with V and J assigned. A fraction of the clones does not appear; measured against another copy, unresolved V genes explain less than half of the discrepancy, and the remainder lacks a known reason. This sample is represented by about 210,000 clones; over 75% of them were singletons. The ten largest clonotypes hold under 5.5% of the sample. The sequenced sample consisted of peripheral blood. The receptors here all came from a woman in her thirties or forties with acute or convalescent COVID-19.

This chain joins TRBV11-2 and TRBJ1-1; D is unclear. The CDR3 contains 13 residues. Germline CDR1 and CDR2: SGHAT and FQNNGV. Trimming pared 0 bases from V and 7 bases from J, leaving 9 bases between. The CDR3 sequence is CASSLEEGYEAFF. In DNA form, the CDR3 reads TGTGCCAGCAGCTTAGAGGAGGGATATGAAGCTTTCTTT.

This chain uses TRBV18 with TRBJ2-5; perhaps TRBD1 as D (6 bases). V dropped 2 bases and J dropped 4 bases, with 8 bases sitting between them. CDR1 and CDR2 from the germline V gene are KGHSH and LQKENI. The CDR3 totals 13 residues. CDR3: CASSPKGVETQYF. CDR3 nucleotides: TGTGCCAGCTCACCAAAGGGGGTAGAGACCCAGTACTTC.

The J gene is TRBJ2-5, the V gene TRBV5-1, with 7 bases lining up with TRBD1. V trimming: 3 bases; J trimming: 3 bases; junction bases outside the gene matches: 8. CDR1 and CDR2 from the germline V gene are SGHRS and YFSETQ. CDR3 length: 15 amino acids. CDR3 region: CASSYGTGTEETQYF. CDR3 sequence (DNA): TGCGCCAGCAGCTATGGTACCGGGACAGAAGAGACCCAGTACTTC.

This sequence joins TRBV6-5 and TRBJ1-6; D is unresolved. CDR1 is MNHEY, CDR2 SVGAGI, per germline. Trimming took 2 bases from V and 11 from J, leaving 10 bases between them. This CDR3 is 13 amino acids long. The CDR3 DNA reads as TGTGCCAGCAGTTACCGCACAGTTCCACCCCTCCACTTT. This sequence encodes CASSYRTVPPLHF.

The gene calls are TRBV24-1 and TRBJ1-2; D remains unclear. The V and J ends lost 0 bases and 7 bases respectively, with 8 bases between them. Germline-derived CDR1 and CDR2 are KGHDR and SFDVKD. The CDR3 is made up of 13 amino acids. CDR3 residues: CATSDLPSSGYTF. CDR3 DNA sequence: TGTGCCACCAGTGATTTGCCTTCTTCTGGCTACACCTTC.

The V gene is TRBV7-9, the J gene TRBJ1-4; the match to TRBD1 covers 7 bases. The length of the CDR3 is 17 residues. After removal of 6 bases from V and 8 bases from J, the junction contained 18 bases not matched to a gene. Germline V CDR1 and CDR2: SEHNR, FQNEAQ (reference sequence). The CDR3 protein is CASSPDRAQLFGEKLFF. The CDR3 bases are TGTGCCAGCAGTCCCGACAGGGCCCAGTTATTCGGGGAAAAACTGTTTTTT.

This chain connects TRBV5-4 to TRBJ1-2, with 7 bases identical to TRBD1. Trimming at V came to 4 bases and at J to 7 bases, leaving 10 bases not matched to a gene. This CDR3 has 14 residues. Germline CDR1 SGHNT, CDR2 YYREEE (reference sequence). The CDR3 here is CASSQPTGSGGYTF. CDR3 coding DNA: TGTGCCAGCAGCCAGCCGACAGGGTCGGGTGGCTACACCTTC.

The chain is built from TRBV3-1 (or the pseudogene TRBV3-2) and TRBJ1-4, with no clear D. CDR3 size: 11 residues. The V gene lost 0 bases and the J gene lost 12 bases, with 5 bases spanning the gap. Germline-derived CDR1 and CDR2 are LGHDT and YNNKEL (reference sequence). The CDR3 spells CASSQDRELFF. In DNA form, the CDR3 reads TGTGCCAGCAGCCAAGATCGGGAACTGTTTTTT.

The chain couples TRBV24-1 to TRBJ1-5, with TRBD1 matching over 10 bases. V gave up 3 bases and J gave up 7 bases; unmatched junction bases: 8. The CDR3 contains 16 residues. Germline V gene sequence: CDR1 KGHDR, CDR2 SFDVKD. CDR3 region: CATSDATTGGRQPQHF. The CDR3 nucleotides are TGTGCCACCAGTGATGCAACGACAGGGGGCAGGCAGCCCCAGCATTTT.

V and J are TRBV14 and TRBJ2-2; 9 bases fit TRBD1. Per the germline V gene, CDR1 is SGHDN and CDR2 is FVKESK. The CDR3 contains 13 residues. With V trimmed by 8 bases and J by 5 bases, 3 bases remained unmatched. For the CDR3, the DNA is TGTGCCAGCTGGACAGGGGTAACCGGGGAGCTGTTTTTT. This sequence encodes CASWTGVTGELFF.